Listed here are 16 T cell receptor beta chains from one sample, sequenced in a study of T-cell memory formation after mild COVID-19. MiXCR, applied by TCRdb to the 5' RACE reads, yields one record per CDR3 protein. The sample has a few hundred thousand distinct CDR3 sequences; about 27% are singletons. The sample taken for sequencing was PBMCs or a T cell subset sorted from them (not recorded which). These receptors all come from an adult woman who had mild COVID-19 (a few samples of this study predate the infection). Cell type and time point are not known.

This clonotype was seen a few times. This sequence joins TRBV29-1 and TRBJ2-7, with D possibly TRBD1 on 5 matching bases. Trimming removed 0 bases at V and 7 bases at J, with 16 bases between. This CDR3 region has 14 residues. Germline V gene sequence: CDR1 SQVTM, CDR2 ANQGSEA. CDR3 nucleotide sequence: TGCAGCGTTGAAGATAGACGGGCCTCAGGGGAGCAGTACTTC. Translating it yields CSVEDRRASGEQYF.

Concerning this clonotype itself: A read error may account for a junction end that differs from germline. This chain joins TRBV7-8 and TRBJ2-2; 8 bases are a match to TRBD2. Germline V lookup: CDR1 SGHVS, CDR2 FQNEAQ. CDR3 length equals 15 residues. DNA of the CDR3: TGTGCCAGCAGCCTAGCGGGTTCGGGGACCGGGGAGCTGTTTTTT. Translation gives CASSLAGSGTGELFF.

The genes are TRBV5-1 and TRBJ2-5; 8 bases are shared with TRBD1. The germline CDR1 and CDR2 sequences are SGHRS and YFSETQ. V was pared by 6 bases and J by 5 bases, with 12 bases of the junction left unmatched. This CDR3 is 15 amino acids long. The CDR3 loop is CASKIGQGRVETQYF. Here the CDR3 DNA reads TGCGCCAGCAAAATTGGACAGGGACGAGTCGAGACCCAGTACTTC.

The chain carries TRBV19 and TRBJ2-7; D might be TRBD2 (6 bases). CDR3 length: 12 residues. The germline V and J ends were trimmed by 3 bases and 3 bases, with 6 bases remaining between them. Germline V gene sequence: CDR1 LNHDA, CDR2 SQIVND (reference sequence). The CDR3 sequence: CASSMGGYEQYF. The CDR3 DNA follows: TGTGCCAGTAGTATGGGGGGCTACGAGCAGTACTTC.

This chain connects TRBV12-3 or TRBV12-4 to TRBJ2-3; 10 positions match TRBD2. V dropped 6 bases and J dropped 4; count of bases not matched to a gene: 7. The CDR3 totals 15 residues. The CDR3 reads CASRLSGGASDTQYF. The CDR3 bases are TGTGCCAGCAGGCTGAGCGGGGGGGCATCAGATACGCAGTATTTT.

The J gene is TRBJ2-3, the V gene TRBV5-1; D unresolved. This CDR3 comprises 14 residues. V was shortened by 3 bases and J by 3 bases, with 11 bases between the two germline ends. The V gene's germline CDR1 is SGHRS and CDR2 YFSETQ. For the CDR3, the DNA is TGCGCCAGCAGCTCGACGAAGGGTACAGATACGCAGTATTTT. It is translated as CASSSTKGTDTQYF.

The table lists this clonotype with a few counts. CDR3 coding DNA: TGTGCCAGCAGCCCCCCCGGGAACCCACACTATGGCTACACCTTC. Translating gives CASSPPGNPHYGYTF. The chain carries TRBV7-8 and TRBJ1-2; D not resolved. The V end lost 5 bases, the J end lost 3 bases, and 16 bases lay between the germline ends. Germline loops: CDR1 SGHVS, CDR2 FQNEAQ. There are 15 residues in the CDR3.

This clonotype was detected a few times. This chain uses TRBV4-1 with TRBJ2-1; D is possibly TRBD2 (6 bases). The CDR3 length is 16 residues. Per the germline V gene, CDR1 is MGHRA and CDR2 is YSYEKL. Trimming stripped 1 base from V and 0 bases from J, with 10 bases between. The CDR3 sequence: CASSQGAGRSYNEQFF. CDR3 nucleotides: TGCGCCAGCAGCCAAGGCGCGGGGCGCTCCTACAATGAGCAGTTCTTC.

The chain employs TRBV24-1 and TRBJ2-1, with D maybe TRBD2 (5 bases). Germline loops: CDR1 KGHDR, CDR2 SFDVKD. V dropped 3 bases and J dropped 9 bases, with 11 bases sitting between them. The CDR3 covers 13 residues. This CDR3 is CATSDPGIGEQFF. The CDR3 nucleotides are TGTGCCACCAGTGATCCGGGAATAGGTGAGCAGTTCTTC.

This clonotype showed up just a few times. This chain links TRBV4-1 with TRBJ2-3; 8 bases agree with TRBD2. The germline gives CDR1 MGHRA, CDR2 YSYEKL. The CDR3 consists of 16 residues. J lost 5 bases, V lost 4 bases, and 11 bases had no gene match. The CDR3 loop is CASSLEGLGIGDTQYF. CDR3 DNA: TGCGCCAGCAGCCTCGAGGGACTAGGCATAGGAGATACGCAGTATTTT.

This clonotype was found a few times. The V gene is TRBV7-9, the J gene TRBJ2-1; the D gene is possibly TRBD2 (5 bases). This CDR3 has 12 amino acids. Germline V lookup: CDR1 SEHNR, CDR2 FQNEAQ (reference sequence). Trimming left V 3 bases short and J 8 bases short, with 8 bases between. CDR3 bases: TGTGCCAGCAGCTTCGGGATAGATGAGCAGTTCTTC. Its translation: CASSFGIDEQFF.

A few counts support this clonotype. This chain connects TRBV12-3 or TRBV12-4 to TRBJ1-1; no clear D. V was pared by 4 bases and J by 1 base, with 10 bases between. The CDR3 covers 14 residues. The CDR3 bases are TGTGCCAGCAGTTCCACTCAAGGGAACACTGAAGCTTTCTTT. Amino acids: CASSSTQGNTEAFF.

This clonotype was detected a few times. The V gene is TRBV7-3, the J gene TRBJ2-1; 10 nucleotides agree with TRBD2. Germline assignment: CDR1 SGHTA and CDR2 FQGTGA. Trimming cost V 6 bases and J 8 bases; bases outside gene matches: 7. This CDR3 contains 14 residues. The CDR3 sequence is CASRPSGSVDEQFF. In nucleotides, the CDR3 is TGTGCCAGCAGACCTAGCGGGAGTGTGGATGAGCAGTTCTTC.

This rearrangement joins TRBV10-3 to TRBJ1-3; D may be TRBD1 (5 bases). Between the trimmed V and J ends, which lost 3 bases and 0 bases, there was a span of 15 bases. CDR3 length: 17 residues. CDR1 is ENHRY, CDR2 SYGVKD, per germline. This CDR3 reads CAISDREGRSSGNTIYF. The CDR3 bases are TGTGCCATCAGTGACAGAGAGGGACGGAGCTCTGGAAACACCATATATTTT.

This clonotype was picked up a small number of times. V is TRBV5-1 and J is TRBJ2-7; 10 nucleotides agree with TRBD2. From germline, CDR1 is SGHRS and CDR2 YFSETQ. The CDR3 totals 14 residues. Trimming removed 2 bases from V and 3 bases from J; junction bases left unmatched: 2. This CDR3 is CASSLTSGIYEQYF. Here the CDR3 DNA reads TGCGCCAGCAGCTTAACTAGCGGGATCTACGAGCAGTACTTC.

V is TRBV9 and J is TRBJ1-6, with TRBD1 identical over 7 bases. The CDR3 has 15 amino acids. Germline CDR1 reads SGDLS; CDR2 reads YYNGEE. The junction had 7 bases not matched to a gene; V was cut back by 4 bases and J by 6 bases. CDR3 sequence (DNA): TGTGCCAGCAGCCCCATGACAGGGAGTAATTCACCCCTCCACTTT. It specifies CASSPMTGSNSPLHF.